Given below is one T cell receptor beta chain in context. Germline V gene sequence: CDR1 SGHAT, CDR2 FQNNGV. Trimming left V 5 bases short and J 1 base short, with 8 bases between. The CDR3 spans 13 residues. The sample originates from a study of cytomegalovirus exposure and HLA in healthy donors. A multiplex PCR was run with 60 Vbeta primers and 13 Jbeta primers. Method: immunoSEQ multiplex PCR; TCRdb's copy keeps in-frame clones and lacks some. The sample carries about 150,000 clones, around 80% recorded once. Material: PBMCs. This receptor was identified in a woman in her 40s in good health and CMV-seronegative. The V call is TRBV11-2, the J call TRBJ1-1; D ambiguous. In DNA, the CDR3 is TGTGCCAGCAGCCGTAGCCAGAACACTGAAGCTTTCTTT. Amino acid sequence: CASSRSQNTEAFF.